Each of the 16 T cell receptor beta chains below was sequenced from the same sample in a study of blood T cell repertoires in COVID-19. The method was immunoSEQ multiplex PCR; TCRdb's version includes in-frame clones alone and lacks a portion of them. The sample holds 80,000 to 95,000 clones, roughly three quarters seen once. Sequencing input: peripheral blood. The receptors come from a woman aged 80 or over with acute or convalescent COVID-19.

The chain carries TRBV9 and TRBJ2-3; weak D call: TRBD2 (5 bases). Germline CDR1 SGDLS, CDR2 YYNGEE. The CDR3 is 15 amino acids. Trimming left V 4 bases short and J 4 bases short, with 16 bases between. The chain's CDR3 is CASSPRGSISDTQYF. The DNA for the CDR3 is TGTGCCAGCAGCCCCAGAGGGAGTATATCAGATACGCAGTATTTT.

The chain joins TRBV2 to TRBJ2-7, with TRBD2 as a possible D gene (6 bases). The V and J ends lost 8 bases and 6 bases respectively, with 20 bases between them. CDR1 SNHLY and CDR2 FYNNEI come from the germline V gene. This CDR3 comprises 14 residues. The CDR3: CASGGWGISGEQYF. CDR3 coding DNA: TGTGCCAGCGGGGGGTGGGGCATATCCGGCGAGCAGTACTTC. The whole variable domain, filled in from reference TRBV2 and TRBJ2-7, reads EPEVTQTPSHQVTQMGQEVILRCVPISNHLYFYWYRQILGQKVEFLVSFYNNEISEKSEIFDDQFSVERPDGSNFTLKIRSTKLEDSAMYFCASGGWGISGEQYFGPGTRLTVT.

The rearrangement uses TRBV5-5 and TRBJ1-3; no definite D call. The ends were cut back, 1 base at V and 6 bases at J, with 5 bases in the middle. The CDR3 is made up of 12 amino acids. The germline CDR1 and CDR2 sequences are SGHKS and YYEKEE (reference sequence). The CDR3 reads CASSLRENTIYF. CDR3 nucleotide sequence: TGTGCCAGCAGCTTGCGGGAAAACACCATATATTTT.

There are a few counts of this clone. The CDR3: CASSHELGGNSPLHF. In DNA, the CDR3 is TGCGCCAGCAGCCACGAGCTCGGGGGGAATTCACCCCTCCACTTT. The rearrangement uses TRBV4-3 and TRBJ1-6; D possibly corresponds to TRBD1 (5 bases). This CDR3 has 15 amino acids. Germline lookup yields CDR1 LGHNA and CDR2 YSLEER. The V end was cut by 3 bases, the J end by 7 bases, with 13 bases between.

This chain joins TRBV6-4 and TRBJ1-2; a weak D match, TRBD1 (6 bases). CDR3 length: 13 amino acids. CDR1 is MRHNA, CDR2 SNTAGT, per germline. The V gene lost 4 bases and the J gene lost 8 bases, with 14 bases spanning the gap. Here the CDR3 reads CASSAAGDSGYTF. CDR3 DNA sequence: TGTGCCAGCAGTGCGGCAGGGGATTCGGGCTACACCTTC.

V usage is TRBV7-9 and J usage is TRBJ2-7; 10 nucleotides agree with TRBD1. Unmatched junction bases numbered 5, after V lost 6 bases and J lost 6 bases. Looked up from germline, CDR1 is SEHNR and CDR2 is FQNEAQ (reference sequence). The length of the CDR3 is 13 residues. CDR3 in DNA: TGTGCCAGCAGTTGGGACAGGGGACGCGAGCAGTACTTC. Translating gives CASSWDRGREQYF. The entire variable domain, with the rest obtained from reference TRBV7-9 and TRBJ2-7, is as follows: DTGVSQNPRHKITKRGQNVTFRCDPISEHNRLYWYRQTLGQGPEFLTYFQNEAQLEKSRLLSDRFSAERPKGSFSTLEIQRTEQGDSAMYLCASSWDRGREQYFGPGTRLTVT.

The rearrangement links TRBV18 to TRBJ2-3; TRBD2 agrees at 8 bases. The CDR3 length is 15 residues. V dropped 3 bases and J dropped 6; count of bases not matched to a gene: 8. Germline CDR1 reads KGHSH; CDR2 reads LQKENI. In DNA form, the CDR3 reads TGTGCCAGCTCACCCGGCGGGGGGATTTCGGATACGCAGTATTTT. It yields the protein CASSPGGGISDTQYF.

The gene calls are TRBV28 and TRBJ1-5; D unresolved. Trimming removed 7 bases from V and 4 bases from J, with 11 bases in between. Germline lookup yields CDR1 MDHEN and CDR2 SYDVKM. The CDR3 runs 13 residues. CDR3 in amino acids: CASTVPGNQPQHF. The CDR3 bases are TGTGCCAGCACCGTGCCGGGTAATCAGCCCCAGCATTTT.

The CDR3 DNA reads TGTGCCAGCAGCCGGTCGCAGGGAAGCTCCTACGAGCAGTACTTC. This codes for CASSRSQGSSYEQYF. The genes are TRBV4-2 and TRBJ2-7; tentatively, D is TRBD1 (5 bases). The CDR3 runs 15 residues. Germline values: CDR1 LGHNA, CDR2 YNFKEQ. Trimming cost V 4 bases and J 0 bases, with 13 bases left between them.

A few counts support this clone. The J gene is TRBJ1-5, the V gene TRBV29-1, with 7 positions matching TRBD1. CDR3 length: 13 residues. Germline assignment: CDR1 SQVTM and CDR2 ANQGSEA. After removal of 2 bases from V and 8 bases from J, the junction contained 6 bases not matched to a gene. The CDR3 nucleotides read TGCAGCGTTGAAAAGGGTACAGGGGAGCCCCAGCATTTT. Amino acids: CSVEKGTGEPQHF.

This chain links TRBV4-1 with TRBJ2-3, with D tentatively TRBD1 (8 bases). V shed 6 bases and J shed 4 bases, with 29 bases lying between them. The CDR3 consists of 19 residues. Per germline, CDR1 MGHRA and CDR2 YSYEKL. The CDR3 loop reads CASRQRMVHRGGSADTQYF. In DNA form, the CDR3 reads TGCGCCAGCAGGCAGAGGATGGTGCACAGGGGGGGATCGGCAGATACGCAGTATTTT.

The chain combines TRBV7-2 with TRBJ2-5; 10 bases map to TRBD2. This CDR3 has 15 amino acids. With 4 bases clipped from V and 2 bases from J, the junction kept 4 bases outside the gene matches. Germline V gene sequence: CDR1 SGHTA, CDR2 FQGNSA. CDR3 amino acids: CASSSLAGGQETQYF. The CDR3 DNA reads TGTGCCAGCAGCTCATTAGCGGGAGGACAAGAGACCCAGTACTTC.

This clone was detected only a few times. V gene TRBV5-4 combines with J gene TRBJ1-2, with TRBD1 matching 12 bases. CDR1 is SGHNT, CDR2 YYREEE, per germline (reference sequence). With 2 bases clipped from V and 10 bases from J, the junction kept 6 bases outside the gene matches. This CDR3 region has 14 residues. CDR3 protein: CASSLIGTGGVYTF. CDR3 nucleotides: TGTGCCAGCAGCTTAATCGGGACAGGGGGCGTCTACACCTTC.

The chain recombines TRBV5-1 with TRBJ2-1; TRBD1 matches at 10 bases. This CDR3 spans 13 amino acids. The germline CDR1 and CDR2 sequences are SGHRS and YFSETQ. Trimming cost V 5 bases and J 9 bases; bases outside gene matches: 5. The CDR3 region has the DNA TGCGCCAGCAGGACAGGGGGCGAGGCTGAGCAGTTCTTC. Its translation: CASRTGGEAEQFF.

The chain has TRBV28 and TRBJ2-2, with a possible D match to TRBD2 (6 bases). This CDR3 spans 13 amino acids. V was clipped by 6 bases and J by 3 bases, with 8 bases between them. The germline gives CDR1 MDHEN, CDR2 SYDVKM. DNA for the CDR3: TGTGCCAGCAGGGCGGGGTACACCGGGGAGCTGTTTTTT. It yields the protein CASRAGYTGELFF.

This chain links TRBV27 with TRBJ1-5; TRBD1 might be the D (5 bases). This CDR3 region has 14 residues. The germline V and J ends were trimmed by 2 bases and 6 bases, with 11 bases remaining between them. In germline, CDR1 is MNHEY, CDR2 SMNVEV (reference sequence). CDR3 sequence: CASSLRPGGQPQHF. In nucleotides, the CDR3 is TGTGCCAGCAGTTTACGGCCGGGGGGTCAGCCCCAGCATTTT.